The sequence of this T cell receptor (beta chain) was determined in a study of blood T cell repertoires in COVID-19. The CDR3 consists of 15 residues. V gave up 5 bases and J gave up 4 bases, with 15 bases separating them. Germline CDR1 reads SGHVS; CDR2 reads FQNEAQ. Source study methods: Nucleated cell number was recorded as an estimate derived from reference gene primer amplification. TCRdb's table, derived via immunoSEQ multiplex PCR, lists solely in-frame clones and lacks some. The V and J calls and the clone size are those of that table, but D and trimming were determined from the DNA. The sample comprises fewer than 120,000 clones, around 82% of which are singletons, and approximately 16% rests with the top ten.

Material for sequencing was peripheral blood. This TCR was recovered from a woman aged 60-75 years with acute or convalescent COVID-19. The chain uses TRBV7-8 and TRBJ2-1; TRBD1 is a possible D gene (6 bases). In DNA, the CDR3 is TGTGCCAGCAGCCCACGCCGGGACACTTACAATGAGCAGTTCTTC. Translated, it gives CASSPRRDTYNEQFF.